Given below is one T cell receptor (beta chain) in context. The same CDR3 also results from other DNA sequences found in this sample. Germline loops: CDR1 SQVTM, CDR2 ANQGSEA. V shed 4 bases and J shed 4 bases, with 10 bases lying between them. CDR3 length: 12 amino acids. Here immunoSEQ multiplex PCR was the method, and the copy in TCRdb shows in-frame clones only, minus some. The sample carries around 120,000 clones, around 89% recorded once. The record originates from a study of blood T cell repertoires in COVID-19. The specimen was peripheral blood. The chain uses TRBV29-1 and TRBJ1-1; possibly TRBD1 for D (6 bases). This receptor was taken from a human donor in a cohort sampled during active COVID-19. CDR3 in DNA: TGCAGCGTTGTCAGGGGCGGCACTGAAGCTTTCTTT. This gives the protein CSVVRGGTEAFF.